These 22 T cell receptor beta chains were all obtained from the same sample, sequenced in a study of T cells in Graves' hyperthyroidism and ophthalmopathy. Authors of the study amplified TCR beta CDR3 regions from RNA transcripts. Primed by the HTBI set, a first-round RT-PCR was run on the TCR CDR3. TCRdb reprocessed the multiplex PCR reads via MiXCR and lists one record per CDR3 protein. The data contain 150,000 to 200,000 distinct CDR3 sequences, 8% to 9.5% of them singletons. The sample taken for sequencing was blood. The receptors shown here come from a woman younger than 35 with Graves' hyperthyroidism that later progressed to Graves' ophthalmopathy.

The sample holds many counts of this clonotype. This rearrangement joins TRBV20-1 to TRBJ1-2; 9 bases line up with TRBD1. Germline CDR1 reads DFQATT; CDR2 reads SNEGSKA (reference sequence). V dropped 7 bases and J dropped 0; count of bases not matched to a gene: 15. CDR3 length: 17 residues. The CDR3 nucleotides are TGCAGTGTCTGGGGGGTGAGGACAGGGGACACTAACTATGGCTACACCTTC. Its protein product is CSVWGVRTGDTNYGYTF.

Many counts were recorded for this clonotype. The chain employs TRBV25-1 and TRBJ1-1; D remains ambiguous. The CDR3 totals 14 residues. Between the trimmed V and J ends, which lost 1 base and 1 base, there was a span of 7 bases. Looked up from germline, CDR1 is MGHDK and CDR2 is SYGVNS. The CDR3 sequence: CASSEFSQNTEAFF. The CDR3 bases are TGTGCCAGCAGTGAATTTTCCCAGAACACTGAAGCTTTCTTT.

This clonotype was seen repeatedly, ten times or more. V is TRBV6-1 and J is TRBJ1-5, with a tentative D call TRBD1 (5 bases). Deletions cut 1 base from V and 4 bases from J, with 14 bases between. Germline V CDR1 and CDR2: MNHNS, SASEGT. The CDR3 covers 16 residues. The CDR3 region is CASSEEDSGGNQPQHF. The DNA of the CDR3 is TGTGCCAGCAGTGAAGAAGATTCGGGGGGGAATCAGCCCCAGCATTTT.

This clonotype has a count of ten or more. CDR3 sequence: CASSEREAYTQYF. Here the CDR3 DNA reads TGTGCCAGCAGTGAAAGAGAGGCGTATACGCAGTATTTT. The chain couples TRBV6-1 to TRBJ2-3, with no clear D. V lost 2 bases and J lost 7, with 10 bases in between. The V gene's germline CDR1 is MNHNS and CDR2 SASEGT. There are 13 residues in the CDR3.

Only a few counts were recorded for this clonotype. This CDR3 reads CASSLDYDNYEQYF. CDR3 DNA sequence: TGTGCCAGCAGTTTAGATTACGACAACTACGAGCAGTACTTC. This chain uses TRBV12-3 or TRBV12-4 with TRBJ2-7; D gene unclear. This CDR3 spans 14 amino acids. Trimming shortened V by 1 base and J by 3 bases, and 10 bases separated the two germline ends.

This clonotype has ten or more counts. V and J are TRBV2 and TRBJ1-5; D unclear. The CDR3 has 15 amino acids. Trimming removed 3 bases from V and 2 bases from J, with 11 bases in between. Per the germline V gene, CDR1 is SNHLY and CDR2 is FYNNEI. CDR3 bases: TGTGCCAGCAGTGATATGCGGCAGGGCAATCAGCCCCAGCATTTT. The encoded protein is CASSDMRQGNQPQHF. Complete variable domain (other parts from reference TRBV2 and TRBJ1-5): EPEVTQTPSHQVTQMGQEVILRCVPISNHLYFYWYRQILGQKVEFLVSFYNNEISEKSEIFDDQFSVERPDGSNFTLKIRSTKLEDSAMYFCASSDMRQGNQPQHFGDGTRLSIL.

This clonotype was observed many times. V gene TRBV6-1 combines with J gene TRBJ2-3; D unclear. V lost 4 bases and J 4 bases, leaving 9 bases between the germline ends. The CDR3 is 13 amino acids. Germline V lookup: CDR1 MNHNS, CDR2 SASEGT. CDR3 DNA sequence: TGTGCCAGCAGTGTTGAAATGGCAGATACGCAGTATTTT. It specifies CASSVEMADTQYF.

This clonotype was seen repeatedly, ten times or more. In nucleotides, the CDR3 is TGTGCCAGCAGCTTAGCTTTCGGGGTCACTGAAGCTTTCTTT. Protein product: CASSLAFGVTEAFF. V is TRBV11-2 and J is TRBJ1-1; D is unresolved. Trimming stripped 1 base from V and 4 bases from J, with 10 bases between. Germline loops: CDR1 SGHAT, CDR2 FQNNGV. The CDR3 has 14 residues. The whole variable domain, filled in from reference TRBV11-2 and TRBJ1-1, reads EAGVAQSPRYKIIEKRQSVAFWCNPISGHATLYWYQQILGQGPKLLIQFQNNGVVDDSQLPKDRFSAERLKGVDSTLKIQPAKLEDSAVYLCASSLAFGVTEAFFGQGTRLTVV.

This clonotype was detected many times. DNA for the CDR3: TGTGCCAGCAGCTTTCACGCAGGAAATAAAAATGAGCAGTTCTTC. It specifies CASSFHAGNKNEQFF. This chain uses TRBV11-2 with TRBJ2-1; D call uncertain. V lost 3 bases and J 7 bases, leaving 16 bases between the germline ends. This CDR3 has 15 amino acids. The germline gives CDR1 SGHAT, CDR2 FQNNGV.

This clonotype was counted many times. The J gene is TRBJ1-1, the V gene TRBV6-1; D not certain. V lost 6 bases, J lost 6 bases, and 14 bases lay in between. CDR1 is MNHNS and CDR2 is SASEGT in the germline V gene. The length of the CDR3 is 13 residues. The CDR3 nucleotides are TGTGCCAGCAGGGATCGGAATACAGCTGAAGCTTTCTTT. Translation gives CASRDRNTAEAFF.

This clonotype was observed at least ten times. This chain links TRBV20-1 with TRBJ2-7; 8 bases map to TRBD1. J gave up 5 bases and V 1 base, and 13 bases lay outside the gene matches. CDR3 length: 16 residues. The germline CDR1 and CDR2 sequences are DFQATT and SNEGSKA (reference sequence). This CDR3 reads CSARAPGQAPFHEQYF. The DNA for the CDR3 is TGCAGTGCTAGAGCTCCGGGACAGGCCCCTTTCCACGAGCAGTACTTC.

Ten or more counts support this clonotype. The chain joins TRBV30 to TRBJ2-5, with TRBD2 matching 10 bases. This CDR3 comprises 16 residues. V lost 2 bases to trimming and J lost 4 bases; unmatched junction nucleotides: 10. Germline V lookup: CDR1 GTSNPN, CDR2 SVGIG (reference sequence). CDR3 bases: TGTGCCTGGAGTCGGTGGCTAGCGGGAGCATCAGAGACCCAGTACTTC. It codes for CAWSRWLAGASETQYF.

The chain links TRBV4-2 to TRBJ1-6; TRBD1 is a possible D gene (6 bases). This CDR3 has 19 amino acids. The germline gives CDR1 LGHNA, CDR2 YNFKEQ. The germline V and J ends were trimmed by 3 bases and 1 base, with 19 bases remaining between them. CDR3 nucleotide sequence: TGTGCCAGCAGCCATCACATAAACAGGGTGGGTTCCTATAATTCACCCCTCCACTTT. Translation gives CASSHHINRVGSYNSPLHF.

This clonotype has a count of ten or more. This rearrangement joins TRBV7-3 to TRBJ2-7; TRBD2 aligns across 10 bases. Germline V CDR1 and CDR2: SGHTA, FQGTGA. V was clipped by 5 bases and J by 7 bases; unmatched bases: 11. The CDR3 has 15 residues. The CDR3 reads CASSTDSGGPEEQYF. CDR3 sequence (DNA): TGTGCCAGCAGCACCGATAGCGGGGGGCCGGAGGAGCAGTACTTC.

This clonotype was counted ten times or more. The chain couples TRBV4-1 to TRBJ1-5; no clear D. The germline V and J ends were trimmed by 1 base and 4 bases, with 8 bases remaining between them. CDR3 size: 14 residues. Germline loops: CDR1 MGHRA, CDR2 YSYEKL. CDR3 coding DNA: TGCGCCAGCAGCCAAGTAGGTCTGAATCAGCCCCAGCATTTT. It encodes CASSQVGLNQPQHF.

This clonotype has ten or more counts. The CDR3, as DNA: TGTGCCAGCAACGAGAGAAATTCACCCCTCCACTTT. Translated, it gives CASNERNSPLHF. The genes are TRBV2 and TRBJ1-6; D is ambiguous. Trimming took off 7 bases at V and 7 bases at J, with 8 bases between the two ends. Germline CDR1 reads SNHLY; CDR2 reads FYNNEI. The CDR3 covers 12 residues.

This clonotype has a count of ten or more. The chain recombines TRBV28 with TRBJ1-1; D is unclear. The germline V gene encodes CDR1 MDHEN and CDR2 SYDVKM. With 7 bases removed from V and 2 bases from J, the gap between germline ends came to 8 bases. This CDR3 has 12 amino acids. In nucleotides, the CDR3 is TGTGCCAGCAAGGTCCTTAACACTGAAGCTTTCTTT. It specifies CASKVLNTEAFF.

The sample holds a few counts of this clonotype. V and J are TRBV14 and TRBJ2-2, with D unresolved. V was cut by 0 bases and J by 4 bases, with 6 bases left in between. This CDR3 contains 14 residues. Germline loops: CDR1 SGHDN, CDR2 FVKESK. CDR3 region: CASSQEQITGELFF. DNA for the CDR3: TGTGCCAGCAGCCAAGAACAGATCACCGGGGAGCTGTTTTTT.

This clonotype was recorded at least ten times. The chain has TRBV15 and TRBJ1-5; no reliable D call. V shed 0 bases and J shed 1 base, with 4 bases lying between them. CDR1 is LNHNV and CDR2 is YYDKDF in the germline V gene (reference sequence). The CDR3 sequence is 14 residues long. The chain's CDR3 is CATSRDTSNQPQHF. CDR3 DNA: TGTGCCACCAGCAGAGATACCAGCAATCAGCCCCAGCATTTT.

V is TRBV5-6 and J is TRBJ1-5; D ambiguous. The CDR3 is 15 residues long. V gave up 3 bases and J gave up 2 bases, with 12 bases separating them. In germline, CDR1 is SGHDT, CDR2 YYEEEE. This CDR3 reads CASSSGPKGNQPQHF. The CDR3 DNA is TGTGCCAGCAGCTCCGGGCCCAAAGGCAATCAGCCCCAGCATTTT.

CDR3 coding DNA: TGTGCCAGCAGTTTAGGGGGACAGGCCTTTATCGCAGATACGCAGTATTTT. It translates to CASSLGGQAFIADTQYF. This rearrangement joins TRBV12-3 or TRBV12-4 to TRBJ2-3, with TRBD1 identical over 8 bases. This CDR3 has 17 amino acids. After removal of 1 base from V and 4 bases from J, the junction contained 10 bases not matched to a gene.

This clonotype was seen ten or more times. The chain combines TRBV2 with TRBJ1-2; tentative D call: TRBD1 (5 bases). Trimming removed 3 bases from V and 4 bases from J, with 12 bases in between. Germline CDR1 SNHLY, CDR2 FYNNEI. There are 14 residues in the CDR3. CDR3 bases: TGTGCCAGCAGTGAGGGAGGACAAGCCTATGGCTACACCTTC. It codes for CASSEGGQAYGYTF. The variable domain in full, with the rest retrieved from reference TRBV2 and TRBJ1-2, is EPEVTQTPSHQVTQMGQEVILRCVPISNHLYFYWYRQILGQKVEFLVSFYNNEISEKSEIFDDQFSVERPDGSNFTLKIRSTKLEDSAMYFCASSEGGQAYGYTFGSGTRLTVV.